This record looks at one T cell receptor (beta chain) sequence and its context. Antigen: not known. The data were obtained in a study of a mutant IDH1 vaccine in newly diagnosed glioma. Time point specified: week 5, during vaccination. One vaccine dose held 300 ug of mutant IDH1 20-mer peptide and came with topical imiquimod. Astrocytomas found in donors were new, WHO grade 3 or 4, IDH1-mutant and ATRX-lost. The length of the CDR3 is 15 residues. V was pared by 3 bases and J by 9 bases, with 6 bases of the junction left unmatched. Germline V gives CDR1 SGHRS, CDR2 YFSETQ. Measured with immunoSEQ multiplex PCR; TCRdb has only the in-frame clones, and not every one. The table records about 83,000 clones, 90% to 95% of them present only once.

The material sequenced was PBMCs, taken from a glioma patient whose treatment included an IDH1 peptide vaccine. The receptor comes from a woman in her 50s with glioma. The chain has TRBV5-1 and TRBJ2-1; 13 bases match TRBD2. The CDR3 bases are TGCGCCAGCAGCTCACTAGCGGGAGGGCCAGGTGAGCAGTTCTTC. It is translated as CASSSLAGGPGEQFF.